One and the same sample provided the 8 T cell receptor beta chains below, sequenced in a study of blood T cell repertoires in COVID-19 (dated by TCRdb to 2020 to 2022). Library construction relied on the immunoSEQ multiplex PCR assay. This is the immuneACCESS table as TCRdb keeps it, with only in-frame sequences that have V and J called. A part of the clones is gone; compared with another copy, unresolved V genes explain less than half, and the rest is unexplained. The sample table holds about 210,000 clones, of which around 89% were seen once. Over 1.5% of the sample is in the top ten clones. Sequenced: peripheral blood. The receptors were gathered from a man aged 65 to 85 with acute or convalescent COVID-19.

The J gene is TRBJ1-2, the V gene TRBV19, with TRBD1 matching over 10 bases. Germline CDR1 LNHDA, CDR2 SQIVND (reference sequence). CDR3 length: 14 residues. V shed 5 bases, J shed 5 bases, and the junction held 5 bases outside the gene matches. The CDR3 sequence is CASSPLGQGYGYTF. DNA for the CDR3: TGTGCCAGTAGTCCGTTGGGACAGGGGTATGGCTACACCTTC.

The DNA of the CDR3 is TGTGCCAGCAGATTAGGGTCAGGGGGAGCTAACACTGAAGCTTTCTTT. Translation gives CASRLGSGGANTEAFF. The chain carries TRBV6-6 and TRBJ1-1; 7 nucleotides agree with TRBD1. The germline gives CDR1 MNHNY, CDR2 SVGAGI (reference sequence). This CDR3 is built from 16 residues. With V trimmed by 6 bases and J by 2 bases, 12 bases remained unmatched.

The V call is TRBV19, the J call TRBJ1-2; a possible D gene is TRBD1 (6 bases). Germline values: CDR1 LNHDA, CDR2 SQIVND (reference sequence). The CDR3 has 16 amino acids. Trimming shortened V by 1 base and J by 4 bases, and 16 bases separated the two germline ends. The CDR3 nucleotides read TGTGCCAGTAGTATAGGCAGGGGCCTTACTGGCTATGGCTACACCTTC. It yields the protein CASSIGRGLTGYGYTF.

The V and J genes are TRBV12-5 and TRBJ1-1; no firm D call. This CDR3 comprises 13 residues. The germline V gene has CDR1 LGHNT and CDR2 FRNRAP. With 6 bases removed from V and 4 bases from J, the gap between germline ends came to 12 bases. CDR3 DNA: TGTGCTAGTGGGCGGATAGGAAGCACTGAAGCTTTCTTT. It codes for CASGRIGSTEAFF.

The chain combines TRBV28 with TRBJ1-2; D not certain. CDR1 is MDHEN and CDR2 is SYDVKM in the germline V gene. Trimming cost V 5 bases and J 1 base, with 11 bases left between them. The CDR3 sequence is 14 residues long. CDR3 DNA: TGTGCCAGCAGTCCAGTCCACCTTAACTATGGCTACACCTTC. Translated, it gives CASSPVHLNYGYTF.

The rearrangement joins TRBV4-1 to TRBJ1-6, with D maybe TRBD1 (6 bases). Trimming took off 0 bases at V and 0 bases at J, with 9 bases between the two ends. Germline-derived CDR1 and CDR2 are MGHRA and YSYEKL. This CDR3 is 17 amino acids long. The CDR3 nucleotides read TGCGCCAGCAGCCAAGACCAGGACAGCTCCTATAATTCACCCCTCCACTTT. Its translation is CASSQDQDSSYNSPLHF.

The CDR3 spells CASSVFGGANTGELFF. The CDR3 DNA is TGTGCCAGCAGCGTATTTGGGGGCGCGAACACCGGGGAGCTGTTTTTT. The chain recombines TRBV5-4 with TRBJ2-2, with D possibly being TRBD1 (6 bases). V shed 4 bases and J shed 0 bases, with 13 bases lying between them. The CDR3 extends over 16 amino acids. The germline V gene has CDR1 SGHNT and CDR2 YYREEE (reference sequence). Full variable domain (remainder filled in from reference TRBV5-4 and TRBJ2-2): ETGVTQSPTHLIKTRGQQVTLRCSSQSGHNTVSWYQQALGQGPQFIFQYYREEENGRGNFPPRFSGLQFPNYSSELNVNALELDDSALYLCASSVFGGANTGELFFGEGSRLTVL.

About this clone: Other DNA sequences of this sample code for an identical CDR3. The V gene is TRBV15, the J gene TRBJ2-7, with no clear D. This CDR3 has 14 residues. Germline V gives CDR1 LNHNV, CDR2 YYDKDF (reference sequence). V gave up 1 base and J gave up 0 bases, with 7 bases separating them. CDR3 sequence: CATSRGGSSYEQYF. In DNA, the CDR3 is TGTGCCACCAGCAGAGGAGGCAGCTCCTACGAGCAGTACTTC. Supplemented by reference TRBV15 and TRBJ2-7, the full variable domain reads DAMVIQNPRYQVTQFGKPVTLSCSQTLNHNVMYWYQQKSSQAPKLLFHYYDKDFNNEADTPDNFQSRRPNTSFCFLDIRSPGLGDTAMYLCATSRGGSSYEQYFGPGTRLTVT.